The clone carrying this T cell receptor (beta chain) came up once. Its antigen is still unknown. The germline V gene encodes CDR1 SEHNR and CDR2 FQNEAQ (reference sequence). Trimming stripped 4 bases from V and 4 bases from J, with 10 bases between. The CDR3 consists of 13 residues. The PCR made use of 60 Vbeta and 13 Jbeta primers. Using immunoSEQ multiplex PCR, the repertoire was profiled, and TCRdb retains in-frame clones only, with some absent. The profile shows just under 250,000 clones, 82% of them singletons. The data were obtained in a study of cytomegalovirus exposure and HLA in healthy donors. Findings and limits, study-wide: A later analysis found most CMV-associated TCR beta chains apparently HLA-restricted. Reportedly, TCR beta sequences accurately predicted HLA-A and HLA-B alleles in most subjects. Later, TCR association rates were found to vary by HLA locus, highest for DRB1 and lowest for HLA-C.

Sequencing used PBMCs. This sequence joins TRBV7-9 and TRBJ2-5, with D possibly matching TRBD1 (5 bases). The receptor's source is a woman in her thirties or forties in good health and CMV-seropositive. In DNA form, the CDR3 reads TGTGCCAGCAGCTCCGACAGTAGAGAGACCCAGTACTTC. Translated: CASSSDSRETQYF.